This paragraph reports one T cell receptor beta chain. The data are from a study of blood T cell repertoires in COVID-19. Germline V CDR1 and CDR2: MGHDK, SYGVNS. V was shortened by 3 bases and J by 5 bases, with 11 bases between the two germline ends. This CDR3 has 14 amino acids. Authors' data handling: Quantification of nucleated cells was approximated via reference gene primer amplification. Using immunoSEQ multiplex PCR, the repertoire was profiled, and TCRdb retains in-frame clones only, with some absent. V and J calls and clone size follow that table, whereas D and trimming were derived from the DNA. The sample lists over 25,000 clones; 85% to 90% were seen once.

V is TRBV25-1 and J is TRBJ1-5; D gene ambiguous. Input material: peripheral blood. This TCR derives from a woman aged 55-69 years with active COVID-19. The CDR3 region has the DNA TGTGCCAGCAGTGACTTGATCAGTTATCAGCCCCAGCATTTT. This sequence encodes CASSDLISYQPQHF.